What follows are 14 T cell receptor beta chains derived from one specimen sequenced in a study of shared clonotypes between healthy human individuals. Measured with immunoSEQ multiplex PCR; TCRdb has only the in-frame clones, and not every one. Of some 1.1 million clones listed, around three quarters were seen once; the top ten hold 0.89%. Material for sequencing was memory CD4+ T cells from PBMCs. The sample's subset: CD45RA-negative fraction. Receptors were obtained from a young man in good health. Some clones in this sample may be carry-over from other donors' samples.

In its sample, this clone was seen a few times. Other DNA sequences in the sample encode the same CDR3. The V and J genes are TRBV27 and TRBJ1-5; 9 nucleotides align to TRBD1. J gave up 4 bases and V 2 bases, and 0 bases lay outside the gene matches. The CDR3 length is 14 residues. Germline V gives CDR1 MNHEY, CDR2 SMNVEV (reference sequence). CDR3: CASSLGTGNQPQHF. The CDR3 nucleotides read TGTGCCAGCAGTTTAGGGACAGGGAATCAGCCCCAGCATTTT.

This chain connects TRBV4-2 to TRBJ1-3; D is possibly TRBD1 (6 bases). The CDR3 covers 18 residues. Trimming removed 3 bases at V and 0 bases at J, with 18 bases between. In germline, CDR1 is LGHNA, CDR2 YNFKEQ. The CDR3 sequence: CASSHPSLGQSSGNTIYF. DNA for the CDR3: TGTGCCAGCAGCCACCCCAGCCTTGGACAGAGCTCTGGAAACACCATATATTTT.

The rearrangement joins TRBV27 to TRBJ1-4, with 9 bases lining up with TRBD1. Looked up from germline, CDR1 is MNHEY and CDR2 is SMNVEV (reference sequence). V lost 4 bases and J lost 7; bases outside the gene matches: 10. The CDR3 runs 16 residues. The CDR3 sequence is CASSSPSGTGREKLFF. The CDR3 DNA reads TGTGCCAGCAGTTCCCCCTCCGGGACAGGGCGTGAAAAACTGTTTTTT.

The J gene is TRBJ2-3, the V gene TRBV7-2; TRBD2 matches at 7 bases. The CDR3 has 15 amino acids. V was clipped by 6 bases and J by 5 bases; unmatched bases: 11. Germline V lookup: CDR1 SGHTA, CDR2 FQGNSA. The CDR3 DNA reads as TGTGCCAGCAGACCACCCGGGACTACGTTAGATACGCAGTATTTT. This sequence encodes CASRPPGTTLDTQYF.

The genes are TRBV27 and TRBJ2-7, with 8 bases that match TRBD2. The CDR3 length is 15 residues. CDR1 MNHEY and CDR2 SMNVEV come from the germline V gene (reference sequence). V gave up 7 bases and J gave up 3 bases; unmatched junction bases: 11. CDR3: CASNLHGGGFYEQYF. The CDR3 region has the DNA TGTGCCAGCAACCTCCATGGCGGGGGGTTCTACGAGCAGTACTTC.

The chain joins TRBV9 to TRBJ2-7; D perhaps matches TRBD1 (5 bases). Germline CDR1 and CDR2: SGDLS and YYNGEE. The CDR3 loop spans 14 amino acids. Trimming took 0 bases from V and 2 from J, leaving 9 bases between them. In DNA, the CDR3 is TGTGCCAGCAGCGTAGGGGGCCAAACCTACGAGCAGTACTTC. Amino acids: CASSVGGQTYEQYF.

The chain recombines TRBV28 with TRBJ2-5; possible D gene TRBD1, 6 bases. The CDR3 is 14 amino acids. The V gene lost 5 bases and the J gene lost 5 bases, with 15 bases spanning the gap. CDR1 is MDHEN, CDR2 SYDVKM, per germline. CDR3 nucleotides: TGTGCCAGCAGTAAAAGGGACATTCTTGAGACCCAGTACTTC. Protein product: CASSKRDILETQYF.

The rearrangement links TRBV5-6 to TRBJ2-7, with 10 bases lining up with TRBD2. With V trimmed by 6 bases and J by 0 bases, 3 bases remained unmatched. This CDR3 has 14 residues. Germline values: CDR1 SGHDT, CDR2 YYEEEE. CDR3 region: CASIRTSGSYEQYF. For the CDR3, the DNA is TGTGCCAGCATACGGACTAGCGGCTCCTACGAGCAGTACTTC.

CDR3 nucleotide sequence: TGTGCCAGCAGCGTGCGAGAGCTTGGAAACACCATATATTTT. As protein: CASSVRELGNTIYF. This chain links TRBV9 with TRBJ1-3; D not resolved. There are 14 residues in the CDR3. CDR1 and CDR2 from the germline V gene are SGDLS and YYNGEE. V was clipped by 2 bases and J by 3 bases, with 9 bases between them. Full variable domain (outside the CDR3, taken from reference TRBV9 and TRBJ1-3): DSGVTQTPKHLITATGQRVTLRCSPRSGDLSVYWYQQSLDQGLQFLIQYYNGEERAKGNILERFSAQQFPDLHSELNLSSLELGDSALYFCASSVRELGNTIYFGEGSWLTVV.

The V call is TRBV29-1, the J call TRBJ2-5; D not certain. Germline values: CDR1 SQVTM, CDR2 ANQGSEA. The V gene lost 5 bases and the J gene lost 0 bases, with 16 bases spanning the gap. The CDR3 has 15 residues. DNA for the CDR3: TGCAGCGTTATCAATCAACTTTATTACCAAGAGACCCAGTACTTC. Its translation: CSVINQLYYQETQYF.

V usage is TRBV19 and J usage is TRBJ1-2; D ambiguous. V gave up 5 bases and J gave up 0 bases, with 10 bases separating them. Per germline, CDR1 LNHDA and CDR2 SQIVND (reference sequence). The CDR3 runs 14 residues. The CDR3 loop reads CASSLGSPNYGYTF. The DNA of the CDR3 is TGTGCCAGTAGTCTCGGGTCCCCTAACTATGGCTACACCTTC.

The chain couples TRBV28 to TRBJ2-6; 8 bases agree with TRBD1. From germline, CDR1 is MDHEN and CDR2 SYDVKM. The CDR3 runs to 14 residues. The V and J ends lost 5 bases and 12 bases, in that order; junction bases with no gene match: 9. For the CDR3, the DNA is TGTGCCAGCAGTACACCGGACAGGGAAGGCGTCCTGACTTTC. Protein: CASSTPDREGVLTF.

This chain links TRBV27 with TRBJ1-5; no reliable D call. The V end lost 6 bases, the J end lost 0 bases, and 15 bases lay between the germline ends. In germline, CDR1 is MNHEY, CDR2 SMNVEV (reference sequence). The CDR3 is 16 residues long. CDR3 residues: CASRPLSVDSNQPQHF. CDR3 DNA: TGTGCCAGCAGGCCTCTTTCGGTAGATAGCAATCAGCCCCAGCATTTT.

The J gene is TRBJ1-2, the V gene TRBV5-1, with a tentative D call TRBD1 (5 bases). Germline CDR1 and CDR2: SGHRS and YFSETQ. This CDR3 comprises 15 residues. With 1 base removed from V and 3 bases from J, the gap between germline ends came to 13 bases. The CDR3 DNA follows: TGCGCCAGCAGCTTGACGACAGACGCGTACTATGGCTACACCTTC. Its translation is CASSLTTDAYYGYTF.